Detailed here is one T cell receptor beta chain. Its target is not known. The data were taken from a study of vaccination effects on CD4 cells after COVID-19. Some clones are missing from TCRdb's copy, which holds only in-frame ones; the method was immunoSEQ multiplex PCR. Among 84,000 or so clones listed, around four fifths were seen once. Antigen-specific CD4+ T cells were first expanded with viral peptide pools by the ViraFEST assay and only then sequenced. At the end of roughly ten days of culture, CD4+ T cells were isolated. Participants each got two BNT162b2 or mRNA-1273 vaccine doses. According to the study, vaccine recipients showed no prior SARS-CoV-2 infection and negative nucleocapsid antibodies. Wells of a few million PBMC each were grown with approximately 10 IU/ml IL-2 and around 10 ug/ml peptides. The ends were cut back, 4 bases at V and 0 bases at J, with 23 bases in the middle. Germline V gene sequence: CDR1 SGHRS, CDR2 YFSETQ. This CDR3 is built from 20 residues.

Whole-study results and caveats: Convalescent patients numbered few in the study; early post-infection timepoints were missing entirely. Cross-reactivity with common cold coronaviruses was shown by only 1 of 255 vaccine-induced clones in healthy vaccinees.

The clonotype was recovered from a human donor who received a COVID-19 vaccine. This sample comprised CD4+ T cells from PBMCs cultured with HCoV-OC43 spike peptides, obtained after COVID-19 vaccination. Subset indicated: HCoV-OC43 spike overlapping peptide pool stimulation. J is TRBJ2-6 and V is TRBV5-1; tentative D call: TRBD1 (8 bases). CDR3: CASSPTGGQGAFSGANVLTF. CDR3 sequence (DNA): TGCGCCAGCAGCCCCACGGGGGGCCAGGGGGCCTTCTCTGGGGCCAACGTCCTGACTTTC.